Below, 4 T cell receptor beta chains from the same sample are listed, as sequenced in a study of shared clonotypes between healthy human individuals. Libraries were prepared by immunoSEQ multiplex PCR; TCRdb keeps only in-frame clonotypes and omits some of them. The data hold some 1,100,000 clones, with approximately 80% observed a single time. Sequencing was done on a sample of memory CD4+ T cells from PBMCs. Subset specified: CD45RA-negative fraction. The receptor set was obtained from a man aged 18 to 30 in good health. Some clones in this sample may be carry-over from other donors' samples.

The chain carries TRBV11-3 and TRBJ2-2, with 9 bases fitting TRBD2. Germline CDR1 and CDR2: SGHNT and YENEEA. V shed 6 bases, J shed 2 bases, and the junction held 7 bases outside the gene matches. The CDR3 runs to 16 residues. CDR3 protein: CASRSLAGPNTGELFF. The CDR3 DNA reads TGTGCCAGCAGGTCCCTAGCGGGACCCAACACCGGGGAGCTGTTTTTT.

J is TRBJ2-7 and V is TRBV28, with D hard to call. The CDR3 consists of 12 residues. Germline V gene data show CDR1 as MDHEN and CDR2 as SYDVKM. The V and J ends lost 2 bases and 6 bases respectively, with 8 bases between them. For the CDR3, the DNA is TGTGCCAGCAGTTTAACCCCGGGCGAGCAGTACTTC. This encodes CASSLTPGEQYF.

The V call is TRBV7-9, the J call TRBJ2-7, with D tentatively TRBD1 or TRBD2 (6 bases each). V lost 0 bases to trimming and J lost 3 bases, with 21 bases between them. CDR3 length equals 18 residues. CDR1 SEHNR and CDR2 FQNEAQ come from the germline V gene (reference sequence). The CDR3 here is CASSLARSGDILFYEQYF. The CDR3 DNA follows: TGTGCCAGCAGCTTAGCTCGTTCGGGGGACATCCTCTTCTACGAGCAGTACTTC. The complete variable domain, with remaining parts taken from reference TRBV7-9 and TRBJ2-7, reads DTGVSQNPRHKITKRGQNVTFRCDPISEHNRLYWYRQTLGQGPEFLTYFQNEAQLEKSRLLSDRFSAERPKGSFSTLEIQRTEQGDSAMYLCASSLARSGDILFYEQYFGPGTRLTVT.

In regard to this clone: A read error is the likely source, as a far larger clone sits one nucleotide away. The same CDR3 arises from other DNA sequences in this sample as well. The gene calls are TRBV11-2 and TRBJ2-1; 8 nucleotides align to TRBD2. CDR3 length: 15 residues. V lost 1 base and J lost 2; bases outside the gene matches: 1. CDR1 and CDR2 (germline): SGHAT, FQNNGV. CDR3: CASSLAGGPYNEQFF. The CDR3, as DNA: TGTGCCAGCAGCTTAGCGGGAGGGCCCTACAATGAGCAGTTCTTC.